This T cell receptor (beta chain) stems from a study of T cell changes during pregnancy in multiple sclerosis. The V end lost 1 base, the J end lost 3 bases, and 12 bases lay between the germline ends. CDR3 size: 14 residues. The germline V gene has CDR1 GTSNPN and CDR2 SVGIG (reference sequence). The protocol was immunoSEQ multiplex PCR, while the TCRdb copy is restricted to in-frame clones and leaves out a portion. This table has roughly 110,000 clones, around 90% appearing once. The chain recombines TRBV30 with TRBJ1-1; TRBD1 is a possible D gene (6 bases). The material was peripheral blood, obtained in the third trimester of pregnancy. The clonotype comes from a female donor in good health, enrolled as a control in a pregnancy study. The CDR3 loop is CAWSGTAGDTEAFF. As DNA, the CDR3 is TGTGCCTGGAGTGGGACTGCAGGGGACACTGAAGCTTTCTTT.